These 26 T cell receptor beta chains were all obtained from the same sample, sequenced in a study of blood T cells in healthy people across ages. It was with a sample-barcoded 5' primer and a J-beta primer mix that a second PCR of about 6 to 11 cycles was run. TCRdb re-analysed the 5' RACE reads in MiXCR, keeping a single row per CDR3 protein. The sample records roughly 680,000 distinct CDR3 sequences, more than 20% being singletons. Material for sequencing was blood. The receptors here all came from a man between 70 and 80 years old in good health.

J is TRBJ2-3 and V is TRBV24-1; a possible D gene is TRBD1 (6 bases). Gene TRBJ1-5 matches the end of the DNA better, so the J call may be wrong. Germline V gene lookup returns CDR1 KGHDR and CDR2 SFDVKD. This CDR3 is 13 amino acids long. The DNA for the CDR3 is TGTGCCACCAGTGTTGGGTGGACAGATACGCAGCATTTT. Translating it yields CATSVGWTDTQHF.

This clonotype came up a few times. The chain has TRBV29-1 and TRBJ2-5; D is unclear. The J call may be wrong; the DNA end is better matched by TRBJ2-7. This CDR3 has 13 amino acids. Germline CDR1 is SQVTM and CDR2 is ANQGSEA. Written as DNA, the CDR3 is TGCAGCGTTGAGGCCGAATACACCTACGAGCAGTACTTC. Its protein product is CSVEAEYTYEQYF.

The V and J genes are TRBV20-1 and TRBJ1-3, with D maybe TRBD1 (5 bases). The CDR3 extends over 15 amino acids. The germline V gene has CDR1 DFQATT and CDR2 SNEGSKA (reference sequence). Between the trimmed V and J ends, which lost 0 bases and 0 bases, there was a span of 9 bases. The CDR3: CSARDVGGSGNTIYF. CDR3 coding DNA: TGCAGTGCTAGAGATGTGGGGGGCTCTGGAAACACCATATATTTT.

A few counts support this clonotype. The V gene is TRBV20-1, the J gene TRBJ2-5; D remains unclear. The last part of the DNA fits TRBJ2-7 better; the J call may be wrong. The CDR3 covers 11 residues. Germline CDR1 reads DFQATT; CDR2 reads SNEGSKA (reference sequence). This chain's CDR3 is CSAILRNEQYF. The CDR3 DNA reads TGCAGTGCTATCCTTAGGAACGAGCAGTACTTC.

This clonotype was recorded a few times. V and J are TRBV24-1 and TRBJ2-2, with D perhaps matching TRBD1 (5 bases). With 1 base removed from V and 4 bases from J, the gap between germline ends came to 6 bases. Germline CDR1 reads KGHDR; CDR2 reads SFDVKD. The length of the CDR3 is 14 residues. CDR3 protein: CATSDFGATGELFF. The CDR3 DNA reads as TGTGCCACCAGTGATTTTGGGGCCACCGGGGAGCTGTTTTTT.

The rearrangement joins TRBV5-5 to TRBJ2-7; a weak D match, TRBD1 (6 bases). The ends were cut back, 0 bases at V and 3 bases at J, with 13 bases in the middle. The germline CDR1 and CDR2 sequences are SGHKS and YYEKEE (reference sequence). The CDR3 extends over 15 amino acids. DNA for the CDR3: TGTGCCAGCAGCTTGGCCTGGACAGTCGACTACGAGCAGTACGTC. Translation: CASSLAWTVDYEQYV.

The chain combines TRBV7-2 with TRBJ2-1, with D hard to call. This CDR3 has 12 residues. V was shortened by 2 bases and J by 15 bases, with 14 bases between the two germline ends. The germline gives CDR1 SGHTA, CDR2 FQGNSA. CDR3 loop: CASSLFQAILFF. CDR3 nucleotide sequence: TGTGCCAGCAGCTTATTTCAGGCAATCTTGTTCTTC.

The genes are TRBV10-3 and TRBJ1-1; D is unresolved. Germline V gene data show CDR1 as ENHRY and CDR2 as SYGVKD. V lost 3 bases, J lost 1 base, and 6 bases lay in between. The CDR3 length is 13 residues. CDR3 in DNA: TGTGCCATCAGTGAAATCCGGAACACTGAAGCTTTCTTT. Protein product: CAISEIRNTEAFF.

This clonotype showed up just a few times. The chain combines TRBV6-2 or TRBV6-3 with TRBJ2-7; TRBD1 matches 9 bases. From germline, CDR1 is MNHEY and CDR2 SVGEGT. V was clipped by 5 bases and J by 3 bases; unmatched bases: 8. The CDR3 has 15 residues. DNA for the CDR3: TGTGCCAGCAGTCAGCGGGGACAGGGAGGCTACGAGCAGTACTTC. Its protein is CASSQRGQGGYEQYF.

Turning to this clonotype: A much larger clone lies a single base off, so this may be a read error. This chain links TRBV6-1 with TRBJ2-5; TRBD2 is a possible D gene (5 bases). This CDR3 comprises 16 residues. The germline CDR1 and CDR2 sequences are MNHNS and SASEGT. V lost 3 bases and J lost 1, with 15 bases in between. This CDR3 is CASSEGAQEIQETQYF. The CDR3 DNA reads TGTGCCAGCAGTGAGGGAGCCCAAGAGATCCAAGAGACCCAGTACTTC.

This CDR3 is CASSPTGGSGEAFF. Here the CDR3 DNA reads TGTGCCAGCAGCCCCACAGGGGGAAGTGGTGAAGCTTTCTTT. The V call is TRBV6-5, the J call TRBJ1-1; TRBD1 aligns across 8 bases. Unmatched junction bases numbered 10, after V lost 6 bases and J lost 7 bases. The CDR3 runs to 14 residues. The germline CDR1 and CDR2 sequences are MNHEY and SVGAGI.

This clonotype was recorded many times. This rearrangement joins TRBV5-1 to TRBJ2-5, with TRBD2 matching 8 bases. V was clipped by 4 bases and J by 2 bases; unmatched bases: 4. The germline V gene has CDR1 SGHRS and CDR2 YFSETQ. This CDR3 has 14 residues. The CDR3 here is CASSGGTRQETQYF. The CDR3 coding sequence is TGCGCCAGCAGCGGCGGGACTAGGCAAGAGACCCAGTACTTC. Full variable domain (outside the CDR3, taken from reference TRBV5-1 and TRBJ2-5): KAGVTQTPRYLIKTRGQQVTLSCSPISGHRSVSWYQQTPGQGLQFLFEYFSETQRNKGNFPGRFSGRQFSNSRSEMNVSTLELGDSALYLCASSGGTRQETQYFGPGTRLLVL.

This clonotype was observed a few times. The V and J genes are TRBV10-3 and TRBJ2-7, with a tentative D call TRBD2 (6 bases). V lost 7 bases and J lost 1, with 14 bases in between. Per the germline V gene, CDR1 is ENHRY and CDR2 is SYGVKD. This CDR3 spans 14 amino acids. CDR3 DNA sequence: TGTGCCATCAACTCGGGGGTTGTGTCCTACGAGCAGTACTTC. Translating gives CAINSGVVSYEQYF.

The CDR3 DNA reads TGTGCCAGCAGTGACGGTGGGAAAGGCACCGGGGAGCTGTTTTTT. As protein: CASSDGGKGTGELFF. This sequence joins TRBV2 and TRBJ2-2; D gene ambiguous. Germline V gene lookup returns CDR1 SNHLY and CDR2 FYNNEI. The CDR3 runs to 15 residues. Trimming stripped 3 bases from V and 4 bases from J, with 12 bases between.

This chain uses TRBV6-5 with TRBJ1-1; D not resolved. Germline V gene data show CDR1 as MNHEY and CDR2 as SVGAGI. The CDR3 covers 15 residues. Trimming stripped 0 bases from V and 1 base from J, with 9 bases between. The CDR3 sequence: CASSYSFTGNTEAFF. The CDR3 nucleotides are TGTGCCAGCAGTTACTCCTTCACCGGGAACACTGAAGCTTTCTTT.

The chain links TRBV20-1 to TRBJ1-2; D is undetermined. The CDR3 length is 16 residues. V was clipped by 1 base and J by 0 bases, with 15 bases between them. Germline V gene data show CDR1 as DFQATT and CDR2 as SNEGSKA (reference sequence). This CDR3 is CSARVWAGRANYGYTF. The CDR3, as DNA: TGCAGTGCTAGAGTCTGGGCGGGCCGAGCTAACTATGGCTACACCTTC.

This clonotype occurred a few times. The genes are TRBV20-1 and TRBJ2-1; 11 bases match TRBD2. Germline CDR1 and CDR2: DFQATT and SNEGSKA (reference sequence). The CDR3 is made up of 16 amino acids. With 1 base clipped from V and 7 bases from J, the junction kept 9 bases outside the gene matches. Here the CDR3 DNA reads TGCAGTGCTAGAGTGTATAGCGGGGGGGCCCGTAATGAGCAGTTCTTC. Translating it yields CSARVYSGGARNEQFF.

This clonotype occurred many times. The chain employs TRBV5-6 and TRBJ2-1, with 7 positions matching TRBD2. V lost 4 bases to trimming and J lost 9 bases; unmatched junction nucleotides: 4. There are 12 residues in the CDR3. The germline CDR1 and CDR2 sequences are SGHDT and YYEEEE. The chain's CDR3 is CASSQTSSEQFF. CDR3 nucleotides: TGTGCCAGCAGCCAGACTAGCAGTGAGCAGTTCTTC.

The chain employs TRBV25-1 and TRBJ2-5; D unclear. Germline lookup yields CDR1 MGHDK and CDR2 SYGVNS. Trimming stripped 3 bases from V and 5 bases from J, with 10 bases between. This CDR3 region has 13 residues. CDR3 DNA: TGTGCCAGCAGTGACGCCGTCGGGGAGACCCAGTACTTC. This translates into CASSDAVGETQYF.

This chain joins TRBV30 and TRBJ1-2; D is undetermined. Germline CDR1 GTSNPN, CDR2 SVGIG (reference sequence). The CDR3 sequence is 19 residues long. V lost 2 bases to trimming and J lost 12 bases, with 37 bases between them. CDR3 sequence reads: CAWSPSPLNRGWLVLGHTF. The DNA for the CDR3 is TGTGCCTGGAGTCCCTCACCTTTAAACAGAGGGTGGTTGGTGTTGGGCCACACCTTC.

This rearrangement joins TRBV20-1 to TRBJ2-4; D might be TRBD1 (5 bases). This CDR3 has 14 residues. The germline V gene encodes CDR1 DFQATT and CDR2 SNEGSKA (reference sequence). V was shortened by 2 bases and J by 4 bases, with 12 bases between the two germline ends. The CDR3 DNA is TGCAGTGCTAGACCCGGCAAGGGGAAAAACATTCAGTACTTC. Its protein product is CSARPGKGKNIQYF.

A few counts support this clonotype. CDR3 region: CASKTNTGAPSSGANVLTF. The CDR3 DNA sequence: TGTGCCAGCAAAACCAATACAGGGGCCCCATCCTCTGGGGCCAACGTCCTGACTTTC. The chain joins TRBV27 to TRBJ2-6; 7 bases are a match to TRBD1. This CDR3 has 19 amino acids. With V trimmed by 7 bases and J by 0 bases, 15 bases remained unmatched. Germline V lookup: CDR1 MNHEY, CDR2 SMNVEV (reference sequence). Full variable domain (missing parts from reference TRBV27 and TRBJ2-6): EAQVTQNPRYLITVTGKKLTVTCSQNMNHEYMSWYRQDPGLGLRQIYYSMNVEVTDKGDVPEGYKVSRKEKRNFPLILESPSPNQTSLYFCASKTNTGAPSSGANVLTFGAGSRLTVL.

This clonotype was counted only a few times. The chain employs TRBV6-5 and TRBJ2-5, with 10 bases that match TRBD1. The J call may be mistaken, given a closer DNA end match to TRBJ2-7. The CDR3 is 16 residues long. Germline V gene data show CDR1 as MNHEY and CDR2 as SVGAGI. In nucleotides, the CDR3 is TGTGCCAGCAGTTCCGACCGGGACAGGGGTTTTTACGAGCAGTACTTC. It specifies CASSSDRDRGFYEQYF.

This clonotype was observed a handful of times. J is TRBJ2-1 and V is TRBV29-1; TRBD2 agrees at 11 bases. V shed 7 bases, J shed 5 bases, and the junction held 7 bases outside the gene matches. Germline V CDR1 and CDR2: SQVTM, ANQGSEA. The CDR3 is 14 amino acids. DNA for the CDR3: TGCAGCGCCACCCTAGCGGGAGGCCACAATGAGCAGTTCTTC. As protein: CSATLAGGHNEQFF.

The CDR3 bases are TGTGCCAGTACTAGCGGGCTTTTTGATGAGCAGTTCTTC. Translating it yields CASTSGLFDEQFF. The V gene is TRBV28, the J gene TRBJ2-1; 9 bases fit TRBD2. The CDR3 runs 13 residues. J lost 8 bases, V lost 9 bases, and 8 bases had no gene match. Germline V lookup: CDR1 MDHEN, CDR2 SYDVKM. Complete variable domain (other parts from reference TRBV28 and TRBJ2-1): DVKVTQSSRYLVKRTGEKVFLECVQDMDHENMFWYRQDPGLGLRLIYFSYDVKMKEKGDIPEGYSVSREKKERFSLILESASTNQTSMYLCASTSGLFDEQFFGPGTRLTVL.

This clonotype turned up a few times. This chain connects TRBV6-6 to TRBJ2-5; TRBD1 or TRBD2 may be the D gene (5 bases each). The DNA end favors TRBJ2-7, so the J call may be wrong. The CDR3 runs 15 residues. The germline CDR1 and CDR2 sequences are MNHNY and SVGAGI (reference sequence). CDR3 residues: CASTPREGYSYEQYF. In DNA, the CDR3 is TGTGCCAGCACCCCAAGAGAGGGGTACTCCTACGAGCAGTACTTC.